This TCR beta chain was sequenced for a study of cytomegalovirus exposure and HLA in healthy donors. A remark on this clone: No antigen is known for it.

The primer mix had 60 Vbeta and 13 Jbeta primers. Generated by immunoSEQ multiplex PCR, the TCRdb table keeps only in-frame clones and is missing some. This sample's clone table lists about 140,000 clones. After removal of 1 base from V and 0 bases from J, the junction contained 9 bases not matched to a gene. Germline V lookup: CDR1 SGHDN, CDR2 FVKESK. The CDR3 totals 17 residues. General study findings and limits: Trimming of TCR beta V- and J-genes showed a link, identified in a later analysis, to a missense DCLRE1C variant. It was confirmed in vitro that a few of the CMV-associated chains were specific for CMV antigens. Earlier results showed most TCR beta V segments being productive about 90% or about 30% of the time.

Sequencing was performed on PBMCs. The rearrangement joins TRBV14 to TRBJ2-7; 7 bases agree with TRBD2. The receptor was isolated from a woman younger than 35 in good health and CMV-seronegative. The CDR3 loop reads CASSQVPTSEGSYEQYF. Written as DNA, the CDR3 is TGTGCCAGCAGCCAAGTTCCAACTAGCGAGGGCTCCTACGAGCAGTACTTC.